Ten or more counts support the clone carrying this T cell receptor (beta chain). Germline assignment: CDR1 SGHTA and CDR2 FQGNSA. This CDR3 contains 13 residues. Between the trimmed V and J ends, which lost 6 bases and 1 base, there was a span of 10 bases. This sample is drawn from a study of CD8+CD57+ T cells in acquired aplastic anemia. The authors sequenced patients whose flow cytometry had shown CD8+CD57+ cell expansion. Each patient had severe acquired aplastic anemia. TCR beta VDJ and CDR3 profiles were obtained from a genomic DNA template. Via MiXCR, TCRdb re-called the reads, giving one row per CDR3 protein. The table lists around 170,000 distinct CDR3 sequences, 40% to 55% of them singletons.

This TCR was recovered from a human donor with aplastic anemia. Sequences were obtained from sorted CD4+, CD8+, or CD8+CD57+ T cells (not recorded which) from PBMCs. V usage is TRBV7-2 and J usage is TRBJ2-7; D is perhaps TRBD1 (6 bases). The CDR3 DNA reads as TGTGCCAGCAGTTTAAGGGGGTCCTACGAGCAGTACTTC. It is translated as CASSLRGSYEQYF.